These T cell receptor beta chains were read from a single sample in a study of cytomegalovirus exposure and HLA in healthy donors. Only in-frame clones appear in the TCRdb table, and some are missing; sequencing was by immunoSEQ multiplex PCR. This table has tens of thousands of clones, 60% to 80% appearing once. The material sequenced was PBMCs. These receptor sequences come from a woman between 45 and 60 years old in good health and CMV-seropositive. Each CDR3 is given with its conserved first and last residue. The order of the fields is V gene, clone size, J gene, D gene, CDR3 DNA, CDR3 protein. D genes are given only for firm matches. Expanded clones get a size class; other rows say once, few or many, or leave the size out.

>TRBV5-1|-|TRBJ1-4|-
TGCGCCAGCAGTTTGGGGGCAGGGTTGGGTGAAAAACTGTTTTTT
CASSLGAGLGEKLFF
>TRBV7-2|-|TRBJ2-7|TRBD2
TGTGCCAGCAGCCGGACTAGAACCGAGCAGTACTTC
CASSRTRTEQYF
>TRBV5-1|-|TRBJ2-3|-
TGCGCCAGCAGGGGGGCAGCTAGCACAGATACGCAGTATTTT
CASRGAASTDTQYF
>TRBV5-4|-|TRBJ2-3|-
TGTGCCAGCAGCCGTCCGGCAGATACGCAGTATTTT
CASSRPADTQYF
>TRBV6-5|-|TRBJ1-4|-
TGTGCCAGCTCGGCAGGGGAGGAAAAACTGTTTTTT
CASSAGEEKLFF
>TRBV6-9|-|TRBJ2-5|-
TGTGCCAGCAGTACGCGAGTCCAAGAGACCCAGTACTTC
CASSTRVQETQYF
>TRBV4-1|-|TRBJ2-1|TRBD2
TGCGCCAGCAGCCAGGTTGGGGGAGCGGGATACAATGAGCAGTTCTTC
CASSQVGGAGYNEQFF
>TRBV6-1|-|TRBJ1-4|-
TGTGCCAGCATTAACACAGTGGGGGGAAAACTGTTTTTT
CASINTVGGKLFF
>TRBV7-9|-|TRBJ1-1|TRBD1
TGTGCCAGCAGCAGGACAGGGGGGAACACTGAAGCTTTCTTT
CASSRTGGNTEAFF
>TRBV2|-|TRBJ2-2|-
TGTGCCAGCAACCCACTAGGCCGAAACACCGGGGAGCTGTTTTTT
CASNPLGRNTGELFF
>TRBV6-5|-|TRBJ2-3|TRBD2
TGTGCCAGCAGTTACCGGGGGGTTAGCACAGATACGCAGTATTTT
CASSYRGVSTDTQYF
>TRBV30|-|TRBJ1-5|-
TGTGCCTGGAACCAGGGTAATCAGCCCCAGCATTTT
CAWNQGNQPQHF
>TRBV5-4|-|TRBJ2-7|-
TGTGCCAGCAGCCCGTCCTTTAACGAGCAGTACTTC
CASSPSFNEQYF
>TRBV19|-|TRBJ2-1|TRBD2
TGTGCCAGTAGCAGAGAGACTAGCAGGACCACCAATGAGCAGTTCTTC
CASSRETSRTTNEQFF
>TRBV19|-|TRBJ2-1|-
TGTGCCAGTAGTCTACGGGTCTCCTACAATGAGCAGTTCTTC
CASSLRVSYNEQFF
>TRBV6-1|-|TRBJ2-1|TRBD2
TGTGCCAGCAGAGGGACTAGCGGGGGGAATGAGCAGTTCTTC
CASRGTSGGNEQFF
>TRBV7-6|once|TRBJ2-2|-
TGTGCCAGCAGCCACCGCGCGAGCGGGAACACCGGGGAGCTGTTTTTT
CASSHRASGNTGELFF
>TRBV5-5|-|TRBJ2-1|TRBD1
TGTGCCAGCAGCTCGCCACAGGGGGTCTCCTACAATGAGCAGTTCTTC
CASSSPQGVSYNEQFF
>TRBV28|-|TRBJ1-1|-
TGTGCCAGCACCCGGGACAAGTTGGACACTGAAGCTTTCTTT
CASTRDKLDTEAFF
>TRBV5-1|-|TRBJ2-2|-
TGCGCCAGCAGCTTGGGACGGGAGAACACCGGGGAGCTGTTTTTT
CASSLGRENTGELFF
>TRBV5-6|-|TRBJ2-2|TRBD1
TGTGCCAGCAGCTTGGCAGGGACAGGTACCGGGGAGCTGTTTTTT
CASSLAGTGTGELFF
>TRBV27|-|TRBJ1-2|TRBD1
TGTGCCAGCAGTCGGGCAGGGGGCGATGGCTACACCTTC
CASSRAGGDGYTF
>TRBV19|-|TRBJ2-2|-
TGTGCCAGTATGACAGGATACACCGGGGAGCTGTTTTTT
CASMTGYTGELFF
>TRBV30|few|TRBJ1-1|-
TGTGCCTGGATGGTGGGGCCAAACACTGAAGCTTTCTTT
CAWMVGPNTEAFF
>TRBV4-2|-|TRBJ2-1|TRBD2
TGTGCCAGCAGCCAAGAAGCTAGCGGATACAATGAGCAGTTCTTC
CASSQEASGYNEQFF
>TRBV28|few|TRBJ1-4|-
TGTGCCAGCAGTTTATCGGGCCAGGGTGAGGAAAAACTGTTTTTT
CASSLSGQGEEKLFF
>TRBV23-1|-|TRBJ1-2|-
TGCGCCAGCAGTCCGAGGGGGTATGGCTATGGCTACACCTTC
CASSPRGYGYGYTF
>TRBV29-1|few|TRBJ2-7|-
TGCAGCGTTCGGGAGCGGCTATCCTACGAGCAGTACTTC
CSVRERLSYEQYF
>TRBV6-5|-|TRBJ2-7|TRBD1
TGTGCCAGCAGCGGGACAGGGAGTAACGAGCAGTACTTC
CASSGTGSNEQYF
>TRBV6-1|-|TRBJ1-4|-
TGTGCCACCAGGGCAGCAACTAATGAAAAACTGTTTTTT
CATRAATNEKLFF
>TRBV4-1|-|TRBJ2-1|TRBD2
TGCGCCAGCAGCCAAGGTAGCGGGACCTTGGATGAGCAGTTCTTC
CASSQGSGTLDEQFF
>TRBV5-1|-|TRBJ1-2|TRBD1
TGCGCCAGCAGCCCCCCCGGGACAGGATATGGCTACACCTTC
CASSPPGTGYGYTF
>TRBV29-1|once|TRBJ2-2|-
TGCAGCGTAGAGGGTCCAGGCACCGGGGAGCTGTTTTTT
CSVEGPGTGELFF
>TRBV25-1|-|TRBJ1-2|TRBD1
TGTGCCAGCAGTGTTCGGACAGGGCTGGGAAACTATGGCTACACCTTC
CASSVRTGLGNYGYTF
>TRBV5-4|-|TRBJ2-3|-
TGTGCCAGCAGCTTGTGGTCTCTGGGGGGGGCGAAAGATACGCAGTATTTT
CASSLWSLGGAKDTQYF
>TRBV5-3|-|TRBJ1-2|-
TGTGCCAGAAGCTTGGGGGAGGACTATGGCTACACCTTC
CARSLGEDYGYTF
>TRBV7-3|-|TRBJ2-1|TRBD2
TGTGCCAGCAGCTTAACGGGTTCCGGACTAGCGGGAGCCAGGAATGAGCAGTTCTTC
CASSLTGSGLAGARNEQFF
>TRBV5-1|few|TRBJ1-1|-
TGCGCCAGCAGGACAGAGAACACTGAAGCTTTCTTT
CASRTENTEAFF
>TRBV7-2|once|TRBJ2-5|TRBD2
TGTGCCAGCAGCTTAGGGACTAGCGGGAGGGCCAGAGAGACCCAGTACTTC
CASSLGTSGRARETQYF
>TRBV28|-|TRBJ2-1|-
TGTGCCAGCAGCCCCGCAGGGGATGAGCAGTTCTTC
CASSPAGDEQFF
>TRBV29-1|-|TRBJ1-2|-
TGCAGCGTTGCCGCGCGTGGTCCGAGCTATGGCTACACCTTC
CSVAARGPSYGYTF
>TRBV25-1|-|TRBJ2-7|-
TGTGCCAGCAGGCAGGCCAACTACGAGCAGTACTTC
CASRQANYEQYF
>TRBV2|-|TRBJ2-1|-
TGTGCCAGCAGTGTCCTTGGACAGAAGGGGCAGTTCTTC
CASSVLGQKGQFF
>TRBV6-6|-|TRBJ2-7|TRBD1
TGTGCCAGCAGTACGGGGACAGTAGACCTCTACGAGCAGTACTTC
CASSTGTVDLYEQYF
>TRBV9|-|TRBJ1-1|-
TGTGCCAGCGGGGCATCGAACACTGAAGCTTTCTTT
CASGASNTEAFF
>TRBV4-2|-|TRBJ2-5|TRBD2
TGTGCCAGCAGCCAAGTAGCGGGAGGGGGAGAGACCCAGTACTTC
CASSQVAGGGETQYF
>TRBV6-5|-|TRBJ2-2|-
TGTGCCAGCAGTTGGAGGTCGAACACCGGGGAGCTGTTTTTT
CASSWRSNTGELFF
>TRBV2|once|TRBJ1-2|TRBD1
TGTGCCAGCAGTGAAACGGGACAGCAACAAGGCTATGGCTACACCTTC
CASSETGQQQGYGYTF